This section outlines one T cell receptor (beta chain) sequence together with its context. Germline assignment: CDR1 SQVTM and CDR2 ANQGSEA. The CDR3 sequence is 12 residues long. With 5 bases removed from V and 0 bases from J, the gap between germline ends came to 8 bases. In the original processing: It was from reference gene primer amplification that nucleated cell counts were estimated. Some clones are missing from TCRdb's copy, which holds only in-frame ones; the method was immunoSEQ multiplex PCR. That table supplies the V and J calls and clone size; D and trimming were determined from the DNA. The sample carries roughly 700,000 clones, 90% recorded once. The sample comes from a study of blood T cell repertoires in COVID-19. Study details: Acute and convalescent COVID-19 samples came from the United States, Italy and Spain. Sample material is recorded as cDNA or gDNA derived from T cells, B-cell-depleted T cells, or PBMCs.

The genes are TRBV29-1 and TRBJ2-7; D is uncertain. Sequencing was performed on peripheral blood. The source of this sequence is a woman aged 18 to 35 with acute or convalescent COVID-19. The CDR3, as DNA: TGCAGCGTTTGTGAGAGCTCCTACGAGCAGTACTTC. It yields the protein CSVCESSYEQYF.